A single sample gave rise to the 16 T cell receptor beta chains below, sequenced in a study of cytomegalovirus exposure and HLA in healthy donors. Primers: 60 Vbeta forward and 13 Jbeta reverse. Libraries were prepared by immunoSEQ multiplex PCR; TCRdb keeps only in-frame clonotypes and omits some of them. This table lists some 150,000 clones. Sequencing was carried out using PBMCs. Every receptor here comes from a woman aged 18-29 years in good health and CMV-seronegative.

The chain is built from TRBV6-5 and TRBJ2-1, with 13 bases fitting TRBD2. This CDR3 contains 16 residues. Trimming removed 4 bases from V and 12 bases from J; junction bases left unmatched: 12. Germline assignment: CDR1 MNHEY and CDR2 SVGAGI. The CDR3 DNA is TGTGCCAGCAGTTTAACTAGCGGGAGGGCCTCGGTCGGGCAGTTCTTC. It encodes CASSLTSGRASVGQFF.

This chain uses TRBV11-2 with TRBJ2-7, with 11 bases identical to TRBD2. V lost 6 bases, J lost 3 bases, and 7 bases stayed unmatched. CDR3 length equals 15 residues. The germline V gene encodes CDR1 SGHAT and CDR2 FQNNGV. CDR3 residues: CASRPPGLAVYEQYF. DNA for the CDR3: TGTGCCAGCAGGCCTCCGGGACTAGCGGTCTACGAGCAGTACTTC.

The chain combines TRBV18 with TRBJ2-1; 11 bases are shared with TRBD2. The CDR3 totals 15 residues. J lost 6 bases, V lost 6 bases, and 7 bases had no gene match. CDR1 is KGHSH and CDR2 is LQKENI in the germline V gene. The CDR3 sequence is CASSIAGGPSNEQFF. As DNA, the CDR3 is TGTGCCAGCTCCATAGCGGGAGGGCCGAGCAATGAGCAGTTCTTC.

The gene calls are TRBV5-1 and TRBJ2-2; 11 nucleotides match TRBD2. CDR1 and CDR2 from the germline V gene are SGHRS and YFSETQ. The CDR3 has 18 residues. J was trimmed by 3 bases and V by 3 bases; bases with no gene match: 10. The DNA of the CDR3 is TGCGCCAGCAGCTCTGAACCCACTAGCGGGGGATACACCGGGGAGCTGTTTTTT. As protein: CASSSEPTSGGYTGELFF.

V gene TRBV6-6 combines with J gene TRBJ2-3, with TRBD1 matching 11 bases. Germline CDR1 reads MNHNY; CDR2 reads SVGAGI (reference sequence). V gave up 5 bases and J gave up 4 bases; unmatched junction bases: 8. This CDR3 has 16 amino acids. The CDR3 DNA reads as TGTGCCAGCAGTCGTAGAGGGACAGGGGGGTCAGATACGCAGTATTTT. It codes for CASSRRGTGGSDTQYF.

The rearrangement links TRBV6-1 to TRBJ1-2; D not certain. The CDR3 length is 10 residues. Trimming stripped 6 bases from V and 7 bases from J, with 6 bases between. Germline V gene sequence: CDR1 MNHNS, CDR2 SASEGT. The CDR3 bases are TGTGCCAGCAGGGGCCTTGGCTACACCTTC. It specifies CASRGLGYTF.

As DNA, the CDR3 is TGTGCTAGTGGTTGGATTGCCGGACAGGGGAATTCACCCCTCCACTTT. Its protein is CASGWIAGQGNSPLHF. The chain employs TRBV12-5 and TRBJ1-6, with TRBD1 matching 9 bases. CDR1 LGHNT and CDR2 FRNRAP come from the germline V gene. The CDR3 contains 16 residues. V lost 4 bases and J lost 7; bases outside the gene matches: 8.

The CDR3 DNA reads as TGTGCCAGCAGCTTATGGGCTAGCGGGACCCACAATGAGCAGTTCTTC. Its protein product is CASSLWASGTHNEQFF. J is TRBJ2-1 and V is TRBV11-2, with 9 bases identical to TRBD2. Unmatched junction bases numbered 7, after V lost 2 bases and J lost 5 bases. The V gene's germline CDR1 is SGHAT and CDR2 FQNNGV. The CDR3 consists of 16 residues.

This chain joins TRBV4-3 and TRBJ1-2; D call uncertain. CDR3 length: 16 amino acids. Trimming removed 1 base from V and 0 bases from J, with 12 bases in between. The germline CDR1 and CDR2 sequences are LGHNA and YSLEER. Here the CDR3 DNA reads TGCGCCAGCAGCCAAGGTTTGGGCGTACCTAACTATGGCTACACCTTC. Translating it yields CASSQGLGVPNYGYTF.

The CDR3 DNA follows: TGTGCCAGCAGCTTAGATCTGCGGGAGACCCAGTACTTC. Its protein product is CASSLDLRETQYF. The J gene is TRBJ2-5, the V gene TRBV7-2; D not certain. CDR3 length: 13 amino acids. Deletions cut 1 base from V and 5 bases from J, with 8 bases between. Germline V gene lookup returns CDR1 SGHTA and CDR2 FQGNSA.

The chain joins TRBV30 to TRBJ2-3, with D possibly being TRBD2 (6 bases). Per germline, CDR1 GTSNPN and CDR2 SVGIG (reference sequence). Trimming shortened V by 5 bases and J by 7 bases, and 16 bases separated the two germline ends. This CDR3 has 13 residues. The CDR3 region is CAWSGSGANTQYF. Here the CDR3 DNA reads TGTGCCTGGTCAGGCTCGGGAGCAAATACGCAGTATTTT.

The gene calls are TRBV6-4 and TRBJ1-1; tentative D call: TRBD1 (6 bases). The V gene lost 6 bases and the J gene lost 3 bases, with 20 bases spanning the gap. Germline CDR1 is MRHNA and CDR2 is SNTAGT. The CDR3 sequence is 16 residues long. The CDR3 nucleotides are TGTGCCAGCAGCCCCAGGGGTGGGCAGGCGGACACTGAAGCTTTCTTT. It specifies CASSPRGGQADTEAFF.

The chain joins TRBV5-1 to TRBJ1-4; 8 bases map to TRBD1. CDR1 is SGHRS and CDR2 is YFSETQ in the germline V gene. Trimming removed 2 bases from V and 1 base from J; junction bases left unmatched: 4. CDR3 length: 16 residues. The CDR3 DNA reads TGCGCCAGCAGCTTTGCCGGGACAGGAACTAATGAAAAACTGTTTTTT. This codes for CASSFAGTGTNEKLFF.

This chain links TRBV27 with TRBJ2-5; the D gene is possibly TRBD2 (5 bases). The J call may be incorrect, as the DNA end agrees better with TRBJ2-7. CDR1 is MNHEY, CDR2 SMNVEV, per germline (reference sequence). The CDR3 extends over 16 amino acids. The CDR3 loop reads CASDYDTTSIFYEQYF. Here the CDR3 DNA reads TGTGCCAGCGACTATGACACCACATCGATTTTTTACGAGCAGTACTTC.

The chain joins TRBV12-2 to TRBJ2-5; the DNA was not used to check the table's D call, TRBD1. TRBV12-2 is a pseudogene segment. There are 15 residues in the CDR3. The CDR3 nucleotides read TGTGCAAGTCGCTCAAAGATGGGGCAGCAAGAGACCCAGTACTTC. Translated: CASRSKMGQQETQYF.

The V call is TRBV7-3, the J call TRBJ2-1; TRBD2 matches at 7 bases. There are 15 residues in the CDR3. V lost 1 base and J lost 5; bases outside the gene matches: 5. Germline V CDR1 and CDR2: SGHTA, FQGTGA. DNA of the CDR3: TGTGCCAGCAGCTTAAACCTAGCGGCGAACAATGAGCAGTTCTTC. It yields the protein CASSLNLAANNEQFF.